The next 27 T cell receptor beta chains were all read from a single sample in a study of blood T cell repertoires in COVID-19 (TCRdb year 2020). The library was obtained by the immunoSEQ multiplex PCR assay. Held by TCRdb, this immuneACCESS table contains in-frame sequences only and omits some clones. Under half of the omission traces to an unresolved V gene where checked; the cause of the rest is unknown. Within this sample are a few hundred thousand clones, with roughly 85% of them counted one time only. Just over 7% of the sample lies in the top ten. The sample was peripheral blood. All receptors come from a human donor in a cohort sampled during active COVID-19.

The rearrangement links TRBV10-3 to TRBJ1-1; D may be TRBD1 (6 bases). V lost 6 bases, J lost 5 bases, and 16 bases lay in between. Germline CDR1 is ENHRY and CDR2 is SYGVKD. This CDR3 spans 14 amino acids. The CDR3 nucleotides read TGTGCCATCAGCTGGGATTTCAGGGGAACTGAAGCTTTCTTT. Encoded protein: CAISWDFRGTEAFF.

The chain uses TRBV10-3 and TRBJ1-5; TRBD1 might be the D (6 bases). The length of the CDR3 is 15 residues. V was pared by 5 bases and J by 2 bases, with 13 bases between. Germline values: CDR1 ENHRY, CDR2 SYGVKD. The CDR3: CAISNREGGNQPQHF. CDR3 nucleotide sequence: TGTGCCATCAGTAACAGGGAGGGTGGCAATCAGCCCCAGCATTTT.

Only a few counts were recorded for this clone. The V and J genes are TRBV11-2 and TRBJ2-7; D may be TRBD1 (6 bases). The CDR3 is 14 amino acids. Germline V gene sequence: CDR1 SGHAT, CDR2 FQNNGV. The ends were cut back, 1 base at V and 2 bases at J, with 9 bases in the middle. The CDR3 DNA follows: TGTGCCAGCAGCTTAGGGGACAACACCTACGAGCAGTACTTC. It translates to CASSLGDNTYEQYF.

This chain links TRBV7-8 with TRBJ1-6; D is unclear. V lost 1 base and J 9 bases, leaving 7 bases between the germline ends. The germline CDR1 and CDR2 sequences are SGHVS and FQNEAQ. The length of the CDR3 is 13 residues. Here the CDR3 DNA reads TGTGCCAGCAGCTTAGGCGCGAGTTCACCCCTCCACTTT. Translated, it gives CASSLGASSPLHF.

The table lists this clone with a few counts. V is TRBV6-1 and J is TRBJ1-1; no definite D call. Per the germline V gene, CDR1 is MNHNS and CDR2 is SASEGT. The CDR3 totals 13 residues. Trimming shortened V by 2 bases and J by 1 base, and 5 bases separated the two germline ends. The CDR3 here is CASSESRNTEAFF. The CDR3 nucleotides are TGTGCCAGCAGTGAATCGAGGAACACTGAAGCTTTCTTT.

The chain uses TRBV7-9 and TRBJ2-3; D is unclear. Germline V gene sequence: CDR1 SEHNR, CDR2 FQNEAQ (reference sequence). The V end was cut by 2 bases, the J end by 5 bases, with 11 bases between. CDR3 length: 14 amino acids. This CDR3 reads CASSLSPNGDTQYF. CDR3 sequence (DNA): TGTGCCAGCAGCTTATCCCCAAACGGAGATACGCAGTATTTT.

The chain couples TRBV20-1 to TRBJ2-1, with 8 bases identical to TRBD1. The CDR3 extends over 15 amino acids. The J segment lost 4 bases and the V segment lost 3 bases, leaving 8 bases of the junction unmatched. Germline lookup yields CDR1 DFQATT and CDR2 SNEGSKA (reference sequence). Written as DNA, the CDR3 is TGCAGTGCTAGTTTTGCCAGGGGGCTATACAATGAGCAGTTCTTC. Its protein product is CSASFARGLYNEQFF.

The chain carries TRBV30 and TRBJ1-2; D unresolved. Germline values: CDR1 GTSNPN, CDR2 SVGIG (reference sequence). V gave up 0 bases and J gave up 2 bases, with 16 bases separating them. This CDR3 is 16 amino acids long. CDR3 coding DNA: TGTGCCTGGAGTGTACCTTCCCGCCGACTGAACTATGGCTACACCTTC. It is translated as CAWSVPSRRLNYGYTF.

The rearrangement uses TRBV30 and TRBJ1-1, with TRBD1 as a possible D gene (6 bases). V was pared by 5 bases and J by 1 base, with 11 bases between. Germline values: CDR1 GTSNPN, CDR2 SVGIG (reference sequence). The CDR3 contains 13 residues. CDR3: CAWQDSPNTEAFF. DNA for the CDR3: TGTGCCTGGCAGGACAGTCCGAACACTGAAGCTTTCTTT.

The chain uses TRBV14 and TRBJ2-3; D possibly corresponds to TRBD1 (5 bases). Germline CDR1 and CDR2: SGHDN and FVKESK. The CDR3 is made up of 14 amino acids. Trimming removed 1 base at V and 1 base at J, with 6 bases between. Here the CDR3 DNA reads TGTGCCAGCAGCCAAGGACAGCGCACAGATACGCAGTATTTT. It translates to CASSQGQRTDTQYF.

The J gene is TRBJ1-4, the V gene TRBV27, with D possibly being TRBD1 (5 bases). This CDR3 has 20 residues. In germline, CDR1 is MNHEY, CDR2 SMNVEV (reference sequence). V lost 8 bases to trimming and J lost 0 bases, with 28 bases between them. In nucleotides, the CDR3 is TGTGCCAGCGGGACCCCCCTGGGGAGGGCCACCCGTGCAACTAATGAAAAACTGTTTTTT. Its protein is CASGTPLGRATRATNEKLFF.

The chain couples TRBV19 to TRBJ2-3, with TRBD2 matching 9 bases. CDR3 size: 16 residues. CDR1 LNHDA and CDR2 SQIVND come from the germline V gene (reference sequence). The V gene end was trimmed by 8 bases and the J gene end by 6 bases; junction bases not matched to a gene: 15. The CDR3 sequence: CASYRSQRGVTDTQYF. The CDR3 DNA reads as TGTGCCAGTTATAGGTCGCAGCGGGGGGTCACGGATACGCAGTATTTT. The full variable domain, completed using reference TRBV19 and TRBJ2-3, is DGGITQSPKYLFRKEGQNVTLSCEQNLNHDAMYWYRQDPGQGLRLIYYSQIVNDFQKGDIAEGYSVSREKKESFPLTVTSAQKNPTAFYLCASYRSQRGVTDTQYFGPGTRLTVL.

This clone was detected once. The rearrangement links TRBV5-4 to TRBJ2-2; tentative D call: TRBD1 (7 bases). The germline V and J ends were trimmed by 1 base and 4 bases, with 14 bases remaining between them. CDR1 is SGHNT, CDR2 YYREEE, per germline (reference sequence). The CDR3 length is 16 residues. DNA for the CDR3: TGTGCCAGCAGCTTGTCAGGGGGGCGTTTCACCGGGGAGCTGTTTTTT. It translates to CASSLSGGRFTGELFF.

In this sample, this clone turned up a few times. The V gene is TRBV28, the J gene TRBJ2-7; 8 bases are a match to TRBD2. V lost 6 bases to trimming and J lost 1 base; unmatched junction nucleotides: 17. Germline values: CDR1 MDHEN, CDR2 SYDVKM. The CDR3 contains 18 residues. The CDR3 sequence is CASSPGGAGASSSYEQYF. The CDR3 DNA reads as TGTGCCAGCAGCCCCGGGGGGGCGGGGGCGTCGAGTTCCTACGAGCAGTACTTC.

The chain employs TRBV19 and TRBJ1-1; D call uncertain. The CDR3 length is 15 residues. The V and J ends lost 8 bases and 1 base respectively, with 17 bases between them. Germline V gene lookup returns CDR1 LNHDA and CDR2 SQIVND (reference sequence). Here the CDR3 reads CASQTGNLKNTEAFF. CDR3 DNA sequence: TGTGCCAGTCAGACCGGGAACCTCAAGAACACTGAAGCTTTCTTT.

A single count supports this clone. The CDR3 DNA is TGTGCCAGCAGCCCAGGGACAAGGACCGAGCAGTACTTC. Amino acid sequence: CASSPGTRTEQYF. The rearrangement links TRBV6-5 to TRBJ2-7, with D perhaps matching TRBD1 (6 bases). Looked up from germline, CDR1 is MNHEY and CDR2 is SVGAGI. The CDR3 loop spans 13 amino acids. Trimming removed 6 bases from V and 6 bases from J, with 15 bases in between.

This clone has just a few counts. The CDR3 here is CAISGDTDTQYF. CDR3 nucleotide sequence: TGTGCCATCAGCGGGGACACAGATACGCAGTATTTT. This chain connects TRBV10-3 to TRBJ2-3; D might be TRBD2 (5 bases). V was trimmed by 6 bases and J by 2 bases, leaving 6 bases between them. The CDR3 consists of 12 residues. Germline V gives CDR1 ENHRY, CDR2 SYGVKD.

The V call is TRBV5-1, the J call TRBJ1-2; 7 bases align to TRBD1. The CDR3 is 16 residues long. The V gene's germline CDR1 is SGHRS and CDR2 YFSETQ. V lost 1 base and J lost 6; bases outside the gene matches: 12. The chain's CDR3 is CASSLYPPTGANGYTF. CDR3 in DNA: TGCGCCAGCAGCTTGTACCCACCCACAGGGGCGAATGGCTACACCTTC.

The J gene is TRBJ1-2, the V gene TRBV20-1, with unresolved D. V lost 3 bases, J lost 6 bases, and 14 bases lay in between. The CDR3 loop spans 13 amino acids. CDR1 and CDR2 (germline): DFQATT, SNEGSKA (reference sequence). CDR3 nucleotide sequence: TGCAGTGCTAGTAGGCAGGTGAGGGATGGCTACACCTTC. Protein product: CSASRQVRDGYTF.

This chain links TRBV11-2 with TRBJ1-1, with D unresolved. Germline CDR1 SGHAT, CDR2 FQNNGV. The CDR3 totals 13 residues. Trimming pared 1 base from V and 0 bases from J, leaving 3 bases between. The CDR3 spells CASSLALNTEAFF. CDR3 nucleotides: TGTGCCAGCAGCTTAGCATTGAACACTGAAGCTTTCTTT.

The rearrangement uses TRBV4-1 and TRBJ1-2, with a possible D match to TRBD1 (6 bases). Trimming removed 4 bases from V and 0 bases from J, with 12 bases in between. This CDR3 contains 15 residues. Germline-derived CDR1 and CDR2 are MGHRA and YSYEKL. CDR3 nucleotides: TGCGCCAGCAGCCCCCGGGACACAGCTAACTATGGCTACACCTTC. Encoded protein: CASSPRDTANYGYTF.

This chain joins TRBV6-5 and TRBJ2-7; 7 nucleotides agree with TRBD2. There are 15 residues in the CDR3. V shed 2 bases and J 6 bases; nucleotides not matched to a gene: 10. Germline V gene lookup returns CDR1 MNHEY and CDR2 SVGAGI. The CDR3 DNA sequence: TGTGCCAGCAGTTACACGGGGGGTTCCTTTCGCGAGCAGTACTTC. The encoded protein is CASSYTGGSFREQYF.

V is TRBV5-4 and J is TRBJ1-6; TRBD1 aligns across 12 bases. Trimming took 3 bases from V and 6 from J; bases not matched to a gene: 4. CDR1 SGHNT and CDR2 YYREEE come from the germline V gene (reference sequence). The CDR3 sequence is 16 residues long. Here the CDR3 DNA reads TGTGCCAGCAGCTCTCGGGACAGGGGGCCTAATTCACCCCTCCACTTT. The encoded protein is CASSSRDRGPNSPLHF.

V and J are TRBV4-2 and TRBJ1-1, with 9 positions matching TRBD1. This CDR3 has 18 residues. Per germline, CDR1 LGHNA and CDR2 YNFKEQ. The J segment lost 0 bases and the V segment lost 2 bases, leaving 10 bases of the junction unmatched. The CDR3, as DNA: TGTGCCAGCAGCCAATTAGGGACAGGGAGGGGAATGAACACTGAAGCTTTCTTT. It translates to CASSQLGTGRGMNTEAFF.

V and J are TRBV6-6 and TRBJ1-3; TRBD1 might be the D (5 bases). Trimming took off 4 bases at V and 1 base at J, with 8 bases between the two ends. This CDR3 region has 14 residues. CDR1 and CDR2 (germline): MNHNY, SVGAGI (reference sequence). The CDR3 DNA reads TGTGCCAGCAGTTCATCAGGGTCTGGAAACACCATATATTTT. Its translation: CASSSSGSGNTIYF.

The CDR3 protein is CAIKGDLGTGRDEQFF. CDR3 bases: TGTGCCATCAAGGGAGACTTAGGGACAGGGAGGGATGAGCAGTTCTTC. This chain joins TRBV10-3 and TRBJ2-1, with 9 nucleotides matching TRBD1. V lost 7 bases, J lost 8 bases, and 15 bases stayed unmatched. The length of the CDR3 is 16 residues. Germline-derived CDR1 and CDR2 are ENHRY and SYGVKD.

The J gene is TRBJ2-3, the V gene TRBV5-1; maybe TRBD2 (6 bases). The CDR3 is made up of 15 amino acids. Germline V gene lookup returns CDR1 SGHRS and CDR2 YFSETQ. The V end lost 3 bases, the J end lost 5 bases, and 16 bases lay between the germline ends. CDR3 DNA sequence: TGCGCCAGCAGCTCGGGAGTTTTGGGGGGAGATACGCAGTATTTT. Translation gives CASSSGVLGGDTQYF.